This is a list of T cell receptor beta chains from one sample in a study of Graves' ophthalmopathy and Graves' hyperthyroidism. Each CDR3 protein gets one entry after TCRdb re-called the multiplex PCR reads with MiXCR. The sample lists about 740,000 distinct CDR3 sequences; roughly 40% were seen once. The source material was peripheral blood. The source of these receptors is an adult man with Graves' ophthalmopathy. CDR3s include the opening cysteine and the closing phenylalanine or tryptophan. The D gene is left open where the match is weak. The size field is filled for only some rows; it gives once, few, many or a size class.

J gene: TRBJ1-1; D gene: TRBD1; V gene: TRBV7-6; clone size: many; CDR3 DNA: TGTGCCAGCAGCTTTCGACAGGGAGGGAACACTGAAGCTTTCTTT; CDR3 protein: CASSFRQGGNTEAFF
J gene: TRBJ1-2; D gene: .; V gene: TRBV15; clone size: few; CDR3 DNA: TGTGCCAGCAGCACCCGAAGGGTAGAGGGCTACACCTTC; CDR3 protein: CASSTRRVEGYTF
J gene: TRBJ1-5; D gene: TRBD1; V gene: TRBV4-2; clone size: .; CDR3 DNA: TGTGCCAGCGGCCCGGACAGGGTGGTCAATCAGCCCCAGCATTTT; CDR3 protein: CASGPDRVVNQPQHF
J gene: TRBJ2-7; D gene: .; V gene: TRBV29-1; clone size: .; CDR3 DNA: TGCAGCGTTAGAGGGCTTCACGGGCAGTACTTC; CDR3 protein: CSVRGLHGQYF
J gene: TRBJ2-6; D gene: .; V gene: TRBV10-3; clone size: many; CDR3 DNA: TGTGCCATCAGTGAGTCAACGCCCTCTGGGGCCAACGTCCTGACTTTC; CDR3 protein: CAISESTPSGANVLTF
J gene: TRBJ2-7; D gene: TRBD1; V gene: TRBV6-6; clone size: .; CDR3 DNA: TGTGCCAGCAGTTCCTTGGGACAGGGGGCCTACGAGCAGTACTTC; CDR3 protein: CASSSLGQGAYEQYF
J gene: TRBJ1-2; D gene: .; V gene: TRBV2; clone size: many; CDR3 DNA: TGTGCCAGCAGTCCGACACCGATCTATGGCTACACCTTC; CDR3 protein: CASSPTPIYGYTF
J gene: TRBJ1-4; D gene: .; V gene: TRBV11-2; clone size: .; CDR3 DNA: TGTGCGAGAACTGGCGGCTACGGTAATGAAAAACTGCTTTTT; CDR3 protein: CARTGGYGNEKLLF
J gene: TRBJ1-5; D gene: .; V gene: TRBV12-3/TRBV12-4; clone size: few; CDR3 DNA: TGTGCCAGCAGTAGGGGGTTTCAGCCCCAGCATTTT; CDR3 protein: CASSRGFQPQHF
J gene: TRBJ2-5; D gene: .; V gene: TRBV7-2; clone size: many; CDR3 DNA: TGTGCCAGCAGCCCAGACGGGTACCAAGAGACCCAGTACTTC; CDR3 protein: CASSPDGYQETQYF
J gene: TRBJ2-5; D gene: TRBD2; V gene: TRBV29-1; clone size: .; CDR3 DNA: TGCAGCGCGGGACTAGCGGGGCCTAACCAAGAGACCCAGTACTTC; CDR3 protein: CSAGLAGPNQETQYF
J gene: TRBJ1-2; D gene: .; V gene: TRBV15; clone size: .; CDR3 DNA: TGTGCCACCAGCAGAGAAGCTAATGGCTACACCTTC; CDR3 protein: CATSREANGYTF
J gene: TRBJ1-4; D gene: .; V gene: TRBV2; clone size: .; CDR3 DNA: TGTGCCAGCAGGACGGACGACTACGCAACTAATGAAAAACTGTTTTTT; CDR3 protein: CASRTDDYATNEKLFF
J gene: TRBJ2-5; D gene: TRBD1; V gene: TRBV19; clone size: .; CDR3 DNA: TGTGCCAGTAGTACCTGGACAGGGGATGCCGAGACCCAGTACTTC; CDR3 protein: CASSTWTGDAETQYF
J gene: TRBJ1-2; D gene: .; V gene: TRBV10-3; clone size: .; CDR3 DNA: TGTGCCAGTTCCAGGGAGATGAACAGGGAGGATGGCTACACCTTC; CDR3 protein: CASSREMNREDGYTF
J gene: TRBJ1-2; D gene: .; V gene: TRBV15; clone size: .; CDR3 DNA: TGTGCCACCAGCGCCACCCGGACAAACTATGGCTACACCTTC; CDR3 protein: CATSATRTNYGYTF
J gene: TRBJ2-7; D gene: TRBD1; V gene: TRBV10-2; clone size: .; CDR3 DNA: TGCGCCAGCAGTGACTTATTGACAGGGACCTACGAGCAGTACTTC; CDR3 protein: CASSDLLTGTYEQYF
J gene: TRBJ2-2; D gene: TRBD1; V gene: TRBV15; clone size: .; CDR3 DNA: TGTGCCACCAGCCCTGATCATGGTTCCGGGACAGGGGTCACCGGGGAGCTGTTTTTT; CDR3 protein: CATSPDHGSGTGVTGELFF
J gene: TRBJ2-6; D gene: .; V gene: TRBV6-1; clone size: .; CDR3 DNA: TGTGCCAGCAGTGCGACTACGGACCCTGGATCTGGGGCCAACGTCCTGACTTTC; CDR3 protein: CASSATTDPGSGANVLTF
J gene: TRBJ1-2; D gene: .; V gene: TRBV7-9; clone size: .; CDR3 DNA: TGTGCCAGCAGCCAAACCGGGCTCCGAAGGGGTGGCTACACCTTC; CDR3 protein: CASSQTGLRRGGYTF
J gene: TRBJ1-4; D gene: .; V gene: TRBV7-2; clone size: few; CDR3 DNA: TGTGCCAGCAGCTTGGGTTACAGGTGGACTAATGAAAAACTGTTTTTT; CDR3 protein: CASSLGYRWTNEKLFF
J gene: TRBJ1-2; D gene: .; V gene: TRBV25-1; clone size: once; CDR3 DNA: TGTGCCAGCAGCTTGGCGCCGGGGGGGGGCAGCGACTATGGCTACACCTTC; CDR3 protein: CASSLAPGGGSDYGYTF
J gene: TRBJ1-3; D gene: .; V gene: TRBV25-1; clone size: .; CDR3 DNA: TGTGCCAGCAGTGAATTGGGTGGCACCATATATTTT; CDR3 protein: CASSELGGTIYF
J gene: TRBJ1-1; D gene: TRBD1; V gene: TRBV2; clone size: .; CDR3 DNA: TGTGCCAGCAGCTCGACAGGGACGGACACTGAAGCTCTCTTT; CDR3 protein: CASSSTGTDTEALF
J gene: TRBJ2-7; D gene: .; V gene: TRBV20-1; clone size: many; CDR3 DNA: TGCAGTGCTAGAGATGGGGCAAGGGTGATGGGGTACTTC; CDR3 protein: CSARDGARVMGYF
J gene: TRBJ2-3; D gene: .; V gene: TRBV29-1; clone size: few; CDR3 DNA: TGCAGCGTTGTACGCAGCCCCGCAGATACGCAGTATTTT; CDR3 protein: CSVVRSPADTQYF
J gene: TRBJ1-6; D gene: .; V gene: TRBV15; clone size: many; CDR3 DNA: TGTGCCACCAGCACCTCGGCGCAGGGCTGGTCACCCCTCCACTTT; CDR3 protein: CATSTSAQGWSPLHF